This T cell receptor (beta chain) was captured in a study of blood T cell repertoires in COVID-19. Study details: Material from acute and convalescent COVID-19 was sourced from the United States, Italy and Spain.

Some clones are missing from TCRdb's copy, which holds only in-frame ones; the method was immunoSEQ multiplex PCR. The top ten clones hold about 1.7% of a sample with about 410,000 clones, nearly 90% of them seen once. Assignment of participants to cohorts was predicated upon participant-reported clinical history. Recovered status in Cohort 3 required two negative PCRs, clearance, or symptom resolution. Trimming took 8 bases from V and 0 from J, leaving 20 bases between them. The CDR3 extends over 17 amino acids. Germline V gene data show CDR1 as SNHLY and CDR2 as FYNNEI. The receptor's source is a woman aged 25 to 45 who had recovered from COVID-19. Sequencing used PBMCs or T cells enriched from blood (not recorded which). The chain carries TRBV2 and TRBJ1-5, with a tentative D call TRBD1 (6 bases). In DNA, the CDR3 is TGTGCCAGCTCCCTGAGGCAGGGGTGGAATAGCAATCAGCCCCAGCATTTT. Residues: CASSLRQGWNSNQPQHF.